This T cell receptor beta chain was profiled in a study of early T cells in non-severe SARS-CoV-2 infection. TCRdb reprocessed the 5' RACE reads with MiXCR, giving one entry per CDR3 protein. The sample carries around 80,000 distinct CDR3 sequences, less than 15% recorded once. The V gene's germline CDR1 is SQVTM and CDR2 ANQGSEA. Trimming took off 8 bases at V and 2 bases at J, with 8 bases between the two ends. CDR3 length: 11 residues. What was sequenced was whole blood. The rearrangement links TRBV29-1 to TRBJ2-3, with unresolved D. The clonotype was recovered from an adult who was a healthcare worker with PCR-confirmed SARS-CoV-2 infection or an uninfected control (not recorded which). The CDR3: CSSGSTDTQYF. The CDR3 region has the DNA TGCAGCTCCGGTTCCACAGATACGCAGTATTTT.